These 26 T cell receptor beta chains share one sample of origin, sequenced in a study of GPR56 and killer-like receptors on CD4 memory cells. Five CD4+ populations, defined by killer cell lectin-like receptor and GPR56 markers, were sorted by FACS. TCRdb re-called the reads; every CDR3 protein appears as one record, without DNA. The table for this sample gives some 1,000 distinct CDR3 sequences. Sequenced input: memory CD4+ T cells from blood. These receptors all stem from a human donor in good health.

The chain is built from TRBV12-3 or TRBV12-4 and TRBJ2-7; TCRdb lists TRBD1, though no DNA is available to test this call. The CDR3 sequence is 15 residues long. The CDR3 region is CASSHGDRGRYEQYF.

The chain couples TRBV6-5 to TRBJ2-1; TCRdb proposes TRBD2, but this gene call is untestable without DNA. Germline CDR1 and CDR2: MNHEY and SVGAGI. CDR3 length equals 17 residues. This chain's CDR3 is CASSYREVAGGPYEQFF.

V is TRBV6-5 and J is TRBJ2-3; without DNA, the TCRdb call of TRBD2 cannot be checked. Germline CDR1 reads MNHEY; CDR2 reads SVGAGI. The CDR3 totals 13 residues. CDR3 region: CASTPPAGDTQYF.

The chain carries TRBV2 and TRBJ2-7; the D call from TCRdb, TRBD1, cannot be confirmed without DNA. Germline V gene sequence: CDR1 SNHLY, CDR2 FYNNEI. The CDR3 sequence is 13 residues long. The CDR3 here is CASSRSQPGEQYF.

This clonotype counts as medium-sized by frequency. The chain employs TRBV5-4 and TRBJ2-2; TCRdb outputs TRBD2, but without DNA this stays unchecked. Germline V gives CDR1 SGHNT, CDR2 YYREEE (reference sequence). The CDR3 extends over 19 amino acids. The chain's CDR3 is CASSRGGLAGGQDTGELFF.

This clonotype is deemed medium-sized (0.01 to 0.1%) by its frequency. V is TRBV18 and J is TRBJ2-3; the TCRdb call, TRBD2, lacks DNA for checking. Germline assignment: CDR1 KGHSH and CDR2 LQKENI. This CDR3 is built from 15 residues. The CDR3 loop is CASTLLAGGTDTQYF.

Judged by frequency, this clonotype is large. The CDR3 sequence: CASSTTGAAAREKLFF. V and J are TRBV6-1 and TRBJ1-4; TCRdb designates TRBD1, a call that cannot be tested without DNA. The V gene's germline CDR1 is MNHNS and CDR2 SASEGT. This CDR3 contains 16 residues.

This clonotype ranks as medium-sized in terms of frequency. This chain joins TRBV6-2 or TRBV6-3 and TRBJ2-5. Germline loops: CDR1 MNHEY, CDR2 SVGEGT. The CDR3 contains 15 residues. CDR3 loop: CASSYGDRDQETQYF.

According to its frequency, this clonotype is large. The rearrangement uses TRBV7-2 and TRBJ1-2. Germline loops: CDR1 SGHTA, CDR2 FQGNSA. This CDR3 has 13 amino acids. The CDR3 is CASSLVAHDGYTF.

This clonotype is labeled medium-sized based on frequency. The CDR3 here is CASRRTGETNEKLFF. The chain employs TRBV6-1 and TRBJ1-4; the D call from TCRdb, TRBD1, cannot be confirmed without DNA. The germline V gene has CDR1 MNHNS and CDR2 SASEGT. The CDR3 sequence is 15 residues long.

The V gene is TRBV9, the J gene TRBJ2-1; TCRdb's D call of TRBD1 is untestable without DNA. The CDR3 loop spans 15 amino acids. Germline loops: CDR1 SGDLS, CDR2 YYNGEE. The CDR3 reads CASSRSGTGIDEQFF.

By frequency, this clonotype registers medium-sized (0.01 to 0.1%). V usage is TRBV12-3 or TRBV12-4 and J usage is TRBJ1-1; absent DNA, TCRdb's TRBD1 call cannot be checked. The CDR3 totals 15 residues. CDR3 amino acids: CASSLPLGAGTEAFF.

V gene TRBV7-9 combines with J gene TRBJ2-2; TCRdb selects TRBD2, and the lack of DNA leaves this call unchecked. The CDR3 extends over 16 amino acids. Germline CDR1 reads SEHNR; CDR2 reads FQNEAQ (reference sequence). The CDR3 reads CASSIIAGLNTGELFF.

The chain is built from TRBV7-2 and TRBJ2-5; TCRdb designates TRBD2, a call that cannot be tested without DNA. Germline lookup yields CDR1 SGHTA and CDR2 FQGNSA. The CDR3 spans 17 residues. This CDR3 reads CASSFQGLAGGQETQYF.

The chain couples TRBV10-3 to TRBJ2-2; TCRdb names TRBD2, which stays unverified in the absence of DNA. Per germline, CDR1 ENHRY and CDR2 SYGVKD. The length of the CDR3 is 15 residues. CDR3: CAISEFSGGSGELFF.

This clonotype shows up as medium-sized by frequency. This rearrangement joins TRBV6-2 or TRBV6-3 to TRBJ2-3; with no DNA, the TCRdb D assignment of TRBD2 cannot be verified. CDR3 size: 15 residues. The germline CDR1 and CDR2 sequences are MNHEY and SVGEGT. CDR3 sequence: CASTGTSGGADTQYF.

According to its frequency, this clonotype is medium-sized. The rearrangement joins TRBV27 to TRBJ1-1; TCRdb picks TRBD1, but there is no DNA to check that call. CDR3 length: 15 amino acids. Germline-derived CDR1 and CDR2 are MNHEY and SMNVEV (reference sequence). The CDR3 protein is CASSSSRGLATEAFF.

This clonotype registers medium-sized (0.01 to 0.1%) by frequency. The chain recombines TRBV27 with TRBJ2-5; TCRdb names TRBD1, which stays unverified in the absence of DNA. In germline, CDR1 is MNHEY, CDR2 SMNVEV (reference sequence). The CDR3 runs to 16 residues. The CDR3 loop is CASSKGTAPTQETQYF.

Frequency places this clonotype as medium-sized (0.01 to 0.1%). The chain links TRBV12-3 or TRBV12-4 to TRBJ2-1; TCRdb lists TRBD2, though no DNA is available to test this call. The CDR3 covers 17 residues. The chain's CDR3 is CASSFRPISANYNEQFF.

Measured by frequency, this clonotype is large. The chain combines TRBV6-2 or TRBV6-3 with TRBJ2-1; no DNA is available, so the TRBD2 call from TCRdb remains unchecked. This CDR3 has 15 amino acids. Looked up from germline, CDR1 is MNHEY and CDR2 is SVGEGT. CDR3 loop: CASSPLEGLRDEQFF.

This clonotype is identified as medium-sized (0.01 to 0.1%) from frequency. The V gene is TRBV12-3 or TRBV12-4, the J gene TRBJ1-4. The CDR3 is 13 residues long. The CDR3 sequence is CASQVAGFEKLFF.

The chain links TRBV12-3 or TRBV12-4 to TRBJ2-2; TCRdb's D call, TRBD2, is unchecked because there is no DNA. The CDR3 spans 17 residues. CDR3 sequence reads: CASSAGVAGGPTGELFF.

Its frequency marks this clonotype as medium-sized. The V call is TRBV19, the J call TRBJ2-5; the D call of TRBD1 rests on TCRdb alone, since no DNA is present to check it. This CDR3 spans 14 amino acids. Germline assignment: CDR1 LNHDA and CDR2 SQIVND (reference sequence). This chain's CDR3 is CASQKQGLGETQYF.

The rearrangement links TRBV6-2 or TRBV6-3 to TRBJ2-2; TCRdb reports TRBD2, a call that lacks DNA to check it against. The CDR3 runs to 16 residues. Germline values: CDR1 MNHEY, CDR2 SVGEGT. CDR3 loop: CASSYSTSGGSGELFF.

This clonotype is labeled medium-sized based on frequency. This sequence joins TRBV6-5 and TRBJ2-7; with no DNA, the TCRdb D assignment of TRBD1 cannot be verified. This CDR3 spans 15 amino acids. CDR1 is MNHEY, CDR2 SVGAGI, per germline. The CDR3 loop reads CASSYRDRGQYEQYF.

The chain is built from TRBV20-1 and TRBJ2-7; without DNA, the TCRdb call of TRBD2 cannot be checked. The germline V gene has CDR1 DFQATT and CDR2 SNEGSKA (reference sequence). This CDR3 is built from 13 residues. Here the CDR3 reads CSASGLTTYEQYF.